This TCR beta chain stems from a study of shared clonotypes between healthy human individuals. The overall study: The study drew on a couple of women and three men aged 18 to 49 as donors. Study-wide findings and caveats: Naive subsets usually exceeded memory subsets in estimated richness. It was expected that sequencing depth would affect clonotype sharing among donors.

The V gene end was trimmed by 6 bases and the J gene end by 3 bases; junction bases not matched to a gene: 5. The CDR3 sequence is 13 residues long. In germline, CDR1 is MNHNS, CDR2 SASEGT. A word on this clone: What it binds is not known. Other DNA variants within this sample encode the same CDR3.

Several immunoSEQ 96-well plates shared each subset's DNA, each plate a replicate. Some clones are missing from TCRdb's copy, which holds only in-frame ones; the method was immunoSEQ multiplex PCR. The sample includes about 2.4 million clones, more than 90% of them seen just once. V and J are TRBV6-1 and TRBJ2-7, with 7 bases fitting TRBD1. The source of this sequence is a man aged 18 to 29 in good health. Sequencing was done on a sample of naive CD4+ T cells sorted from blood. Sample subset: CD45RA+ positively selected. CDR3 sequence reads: CASSGRQGYEQYF. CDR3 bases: TGTGCCAGCAGCGGGCGACAGGGCTACGAGCAGTACTTC.